These 10 T cell receptor beta chains share one sample of origin, sequenced in a study of cytomegalovirus exposure and HLA in healthy donors. Amplification used 60 Vbeta primers and 13 Jbeta primers. This table comes from immunoSEQ multiplex PCR, and its TCRdb copy is limited to in-frame clones, with some not included. The sample lists about 190,000 clones, 81% occurring once. Sequencing input: PBMCs. The receptors here all came from a woman in her 30s in good health and CMV-seronegative.

V usage is TRBV18 and J usage is TRBJ1-1, with D unclear. V was trimmed by 8 bases and J by 1 base, leaving 20 bases between them. The germline V gene has CDR1 KGHSH and CDR2 LQKENI. The CDR3 is made up of 16 amino acids. CDR3 DNA: TGTGCCAGCGCCCCGCTACCCCCGAGTCGGAACACTGAAGCTTTCTTT. Protein sequence: CASAPLPPSRNTEAFF.

The V call is TRBV28, the J call TRBJ1-5; D remains unclear. V lost 1 base and J lost 3, with 13 bases in between. Germline values: CDR1 MDHEN, CDR2 SYDVKM. CDR3 length equals 16 residues. CDR3: CASSLLTAGLNQPQHF. Here the CDR3 DNA reads TGTGCCAGCAGTTTATTGACGGCGGGCCTCAATCAGCCCCAGCATTTT.

The CDR3 coding sequence is TGTGCCATCAGTGTCCGGGACAAAGATAACACTGAAGCTTTCTTT. Translation gives CAISVRDKDNTEAFF. This rearrangement joins TRBV10-3 to TRBJ1-1; tentative D call: TRBD1 (6 bases). Looked up from germline, CDR1 is ENHRY and CDR2 is SYGVKD. The CDR3 is made up of 15 amino acids. V lost 4 bases to trimming and J lost 2 bases, with 14 bases between them.

This clone was seen only a few times. The V call is TRBV27, the J call TRBJ2-6; D is perhaps TRBD2 (6 bases). The CDR3 is made up of 15 amino acids. CDR1 is MNHEY, CDR2 SMNVEV, per germline (reference sequence). V was clipped by 3 bases and J by 2 bases, with 8 bases between them. CDR3 in amino acids: CASSFGGAGANVLTF. CDR3 DNA sequence: TGTGCCAGCAGTTTCGGGGGAGCTGGGGCCAACGTCCTGACTTTC.

The chain links TRBV19 to TRBJ2-7; 10 bases match TRBD1. CDR3 length: 13 residues. The V segment lost 4 bases and the J segment 5 bases; nucleotides outside the gene matches: 2. Germline CDR1 LNHDA, CDR2 SQIVND (reference sequence). The CDR3 DNA follows: TGTGCCAGTAGTACGGGACAGGGGCACGAGCAGTACTTC. Translated, it gives CASSTGQGHEQYF. Full variable domain (outside the CDR3, taken from reference TRBV19 and TRBJ2-7): DGGITQSPKYLFRKEGQNVTLSCEQNLNHDAMYWYRQDPGQGLRLIYYSQIVNDFQKGDIAEGYSVSREKKESFPLTVTSAQKNPTAFYLCASSTGQGHEQYFGPGTRLTVT.

Details on this clone: The junction departs from germline at one end; a sequencing error may be responsible. V gene TRBV29-1 combines with J gene TRBJ2-6; possible D gene TRBD1, 5 bases. Germline V gene data show CDR1 as SQVTM and CDR2 as ANQGSEA. The CDR3 extends over 14 amino acids. CDR3 DNA: TGCAGCGCGCGCGGCAGGGATGGGGCCAACGGCCTGACTTTC. It is translated as CSARGRDGANGLTF.

In regard to this clone: Other DNA sequences from this sample encode an identical CDR3 as well. This chain connects TRBV6-5 to TRBJ1-1, with no clear D. From germline, CDR1 is MNHEY and CDR2 SVGAGI. The CDR3 runs 13 residues. With 2 bases removed from V and 1 base from J, the gap between germline ends came to 5 bases. CDR3 loop: CASSYGRNTEAFF. For the CDR3, the DNA is TGTGCCAGCAGTTACGGCCGGAACACTGAAGCTTTCTTT.

The J gene is TRBJ2-1, the V gene TRBV28; TRBD1 aligns across 8 bases. Trimming removed 8 bases from V and 4 bases from J; junction bases left unmatched: 7. The CDR3 loop spans 14 amino acids. CDR1 and CDR2 from the germline V gene are MDHEN and SYDVKM. DNA for the CDR3: TGTGCCAGCGAACAGGGGGGACCTTACAATGAGCAGTTCTTC. Encoded protein: CASEQGGPYNEQFF.

This sequence joins TRBV19 and TRBJ2-5; 7 bases map to TRBD2. V lost 2 bases to trimming and J lost 5 bases; unmatched junction nucleotides: 8. The CDR3 is 15 residues long. Germline-derived CDR1 and CDR2 are LNHDA and SQIVND (reference sequence). The CDR3 protein is CASSINGGGGETQYF. CDR3 bases: TGTGCCAGTAGTATAAACGGCGGGGGTGGGGAGACCCAGTACTTC.

The J gene is TRBJ1-5, the V gene TRBV2; D remains unclear. V lost 6 bases to trimming and J lost 4 bases, with 13 bases between them. This CDR3 contains 14 residues. Germline values: CDR1 SNHLY, CDR2 FYNNEI. CDR3: CASSIRYNNQPQHF. The DNA of the CDR3 is TGTGCCAGCAGCATCAGGTACAATAATCAGCCCCAGCATTTT.